The entry below describes one T cell receptor beta chain. The data were taken from a study of OX40 agonist ivuxolimab in advanced cancers. Study details: Every patient in dose escalation had hepatocellular carcinoma, melanoma, renal cell or head and neck cancer.

V was clipped by 0 bases and J by 1 base, with 7 bases between them. The CDR3 has 15 residues. CDR1 SGHRS and CDR2 YFSETQ come from the germline V gene. Generated by immunoSEQ multiplex PCR, the TCRdb table keeps only in-frame clones and is missing some. The sample lists 45,000 to 55,000 clones, 70% to 90% occurring once. The material sequenced was CD4+ or CD8+ T cells sorted from blood, taken in a trial of the OX40 agonist ivuxolimab. The chain carries TRBV5-1 and TRBJ2-2; D not certain. This receptor was obtained from an adult with an advanced solid tumor such as melanoma, head and neck, liver or kidney cancer. CDR3 DNA sequence: TGCGCCAGCAGCTTGGGACGAGTGAACACCGGGGAGCTGTTTTTT. It codes for CASSLGRVNTGELFF. The entire variable domain, with the rest obtained from reference TRBV5-1 and TRBJ2-2, is as follows: KAGVTQTPRYLIKTRGQQVTLSCSPISGHRSVSWYQQTPGQGLQFLFEYFSETQRNKGNFPGRFSGRQFSNSRSEMNVSTLELGDSALYLCASSLGRVNTGELFFGEGSRLTVL.